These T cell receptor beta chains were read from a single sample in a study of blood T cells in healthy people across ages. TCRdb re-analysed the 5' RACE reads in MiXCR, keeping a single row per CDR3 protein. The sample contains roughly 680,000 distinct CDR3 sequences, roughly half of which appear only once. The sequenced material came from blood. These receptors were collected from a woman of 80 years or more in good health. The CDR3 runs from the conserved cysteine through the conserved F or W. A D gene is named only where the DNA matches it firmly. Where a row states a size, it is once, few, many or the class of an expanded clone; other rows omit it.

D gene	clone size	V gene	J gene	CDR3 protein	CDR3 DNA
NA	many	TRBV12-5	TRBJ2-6	CASGLSANVLTF	TGTGCTAGTGGTCTCTCGGCCAACGTCCTGACTTTC
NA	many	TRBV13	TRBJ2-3	CASSLLSGSDTQYF	TGTGCCAGCAGTCTTTTATCAGGGTCGGATACGCAGTATTTT
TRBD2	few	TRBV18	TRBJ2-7	CASSPQAGLAGNSYNEQYF	TGTGCCAGCTCACCACAGGCTGGACTAGCGGGTAATTCCTACAATGAGCAGTACTTC
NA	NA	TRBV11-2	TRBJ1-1	CASSLDRLLNTEAFF	TGTGCCAGCAGCTTAGACCGTCTCTTGAACACTGAAGCTTTCTTT
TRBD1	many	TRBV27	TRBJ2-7	CACQGTGGIEQYF	TGTGCCTGTCAGGGGACAGGGGGCATCGAGCAGTACTTC
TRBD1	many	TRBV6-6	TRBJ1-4	CASGTGLGEKLFF	TGTGCCAGCGGGACAGGGCTAGGTGAAAAACTGTTTTTT
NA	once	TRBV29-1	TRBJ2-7	CSVGAGQSYEQYF	TGCAGCGTTGGAGCGGGCCAGAGCTACGAGCAGTACTTC
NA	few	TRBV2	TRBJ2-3	CASSEATSIDTQYF	TGTGCCAGCAGTGAAGCCACTAGTATAGATACGCAGTATTTT
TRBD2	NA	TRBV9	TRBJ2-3	CASSVTPSGSDTQYF	TGTGCCAGCAGCGTTACTCCTAGCGGCTCAGATACGCAGTATTTT
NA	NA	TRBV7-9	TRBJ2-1	CASSSRDGVTYNEQFF	TGTGCCAGCAGCTCCCGGGACGGGGTAACCTACAATGAGCAGTTCTTC
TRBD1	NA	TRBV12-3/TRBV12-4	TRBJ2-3	CASSPDRVRTDTQYF	TGTGCCAGCAGTCCGGACAGGGTGAGAACAGATACGCAGTATTTT
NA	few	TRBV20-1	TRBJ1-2	CSAGDTKASNYGYTF	TGCAGTGCCGGGGACACGAAAGCCTCTAACTATGGCTACACCTTC
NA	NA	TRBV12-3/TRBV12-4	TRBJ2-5	CASSFSKAQPYF	TGTGCCAGCAGTTTCAGTAAGGCCCAACCGTACTTT
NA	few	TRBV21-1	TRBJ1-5	CASSKRAPTGANQPQHF	TGTGCCAGCAGCAAAAGGGCGCCCACAGGTGCCAATCAGCCCCAGCATTTT
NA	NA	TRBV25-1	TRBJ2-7	CASTLGSCEQYF	TGTGCCAGCACGCTAGGTAGTTGTGAGCAGTACTTC
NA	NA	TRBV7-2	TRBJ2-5	CASSLARGYQETQYF	TGTGCCAGCAGCTTAGCTCGGGGATACCAAGAGACCCAGTACTTC
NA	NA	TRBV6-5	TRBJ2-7	CASSYLQTYEQYF	TGTGCCAGCAGTTACCTACAGACCTACGAGCAGTACTTC
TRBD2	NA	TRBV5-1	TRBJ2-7	CASSLGSGTSYEQYF	TGCGCCAGCAGCTTAGGAAGCGGGACTTCCTACGAGCAGTACTTC
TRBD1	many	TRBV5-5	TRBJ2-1	CASSPSGTDIRYNEQFF	TGTGCCAGCAGCCCATCTGGGACAGACATTCGGTACAATGAGCAGTTCTTC
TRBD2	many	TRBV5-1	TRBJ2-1	CASSETSGSLEQFF	TGCGCCAGCAGCGAGACTAGCGGGAGCCTTGAGCAGTTCTTC
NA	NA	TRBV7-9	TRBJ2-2	CASSPNTVNTGELFF	TGTGCCAGCAGCCCTAACACCGTGAACACCGGGGAGCTGTTTTTT
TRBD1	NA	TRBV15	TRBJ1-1	CAASGYRGRGAFF	TGTGCCGCCAGCGGCTACAGGGGTCGCGGGGCTTTCTTT
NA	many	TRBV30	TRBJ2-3	CAWSVQGPDTQYF	TGTGCCTGGAGTGTTCAGGGGCCAGATACGCAGTATTTT
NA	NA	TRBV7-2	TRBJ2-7	CASSFRPGGNEQYF	TGTGCCAGCAGCTTCCGGCCGGGTGGTAATGAGCAGTACTTC
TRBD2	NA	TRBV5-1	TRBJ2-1	CASSLIRTSYNEQFF	TGCGCCAGCAGCTTGATTAGGACTAGCTACAATGAGCAGTTCTTC
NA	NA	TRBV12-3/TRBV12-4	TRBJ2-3	CASSLQGGGRTDTQYF	TGTGCCAGCAGTCTACAGGGAGGGGGCAGAACAGATACGCAGTATTTT
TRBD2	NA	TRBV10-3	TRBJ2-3	CAISETSGSSDTQYF	TGTGCCATCAGTGAGACTAGCGGGAGTTCAGATACGCAGTATTTT
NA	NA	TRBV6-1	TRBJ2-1	CASRERGGSYNEQFF	TGTGCCAGCAGGGAAAGGGGGGGTTCCTACAATGAGCAGTTCTTC
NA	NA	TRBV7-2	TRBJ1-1	CASSSDFRNTEAFF	TGTGCTAGCAGCTCTGATTTTAGGAACACTGAAGCTTTCTTT
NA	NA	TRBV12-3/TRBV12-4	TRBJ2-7	CASSLPPGRDLYF	TGTGCCAGCAGTCTTCCGCCCGGCCGGGACTTGTACTTC
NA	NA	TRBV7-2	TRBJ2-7	CASSLDTGNFYEQYF	TGTGCCAGCAGCTTAGACACAGGGAATTTCTACGAGCAGTACTTC
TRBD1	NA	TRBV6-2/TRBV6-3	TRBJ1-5	CASSPSWTGVSNQPQHF	TGTGCCAGCAGTCCATCCTGGACAGGGGTGAGCAATCAGCCCCAGCATTTT
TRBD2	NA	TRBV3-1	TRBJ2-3	CASSQELAGGRDTQYF	TGTGCCAGCAGCCAGGAACTAGCGGGGGGCAGGGATACGCAGTATTTT
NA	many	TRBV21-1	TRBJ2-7	CASSKDPHSPDSYEQYF	TGTGCCAGCAGCAAAGACCCGCATAGCCCGGATTCCTACGAGCAGTACTTC
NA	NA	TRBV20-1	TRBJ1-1	CSAGEGGIAEAFF	TGCAGTGCTGGAGAGGGGGGAATTGCTGAAGCTTTCTTT
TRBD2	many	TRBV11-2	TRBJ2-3	CASSPRGGQTDTQYF	TGTGCCAGCAGCCCTCGGGGGGGTCAAACAGATACGCAGTATTTT
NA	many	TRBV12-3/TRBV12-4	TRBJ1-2	CASSLDTSNYGYTF	TGTGCCAGCAGTCTGGACACGAGTAACTATGGCTACACCTTC
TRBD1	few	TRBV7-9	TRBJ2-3	CASSGGTGTSTDTQYF	TGTGCCAGCAGCGGGGGGACAGGGACCTCTACAGATACGCAGTATTTT
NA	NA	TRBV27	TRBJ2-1	CASSAGSSSYNEQFF	TGTGCCAGCAGTGCAGGTTCAAGCTCCTACAATGAGCAGTTCTTC
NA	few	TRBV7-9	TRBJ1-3	CANSPTGNTIYF	TGTGCCAACAGCCCCACTGGAAACACCATATATTTT
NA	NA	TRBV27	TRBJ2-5	CASSAVGGRETQYF	TGTGCCAGCAGTGCGGTAGGAGGGAGAGAGACCCAGTACTTC
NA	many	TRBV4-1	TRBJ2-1	CASSQEIGRGYNEQFF	TGCGCCAGCAGCCAAGAAATTGGGCGGGGATACAATGAGCAGTTCTTC
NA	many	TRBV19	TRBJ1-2	CASSKAGTANYGYTF	TGTGCCAGTAGTAAGGCGGGCACAGCTAACTATGGCTACACCTTC
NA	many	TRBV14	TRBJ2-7	CASSPLGPYEQYF	TGTGCCAGCAGCCCGCTTGGGCCCTACGAGCAGTACTTC
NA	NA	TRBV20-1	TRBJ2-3	CSARDGGAATDTQYF	TGCAGTGCTAGAGATGGGGGCGCAGCCACAGATACGCAGTATTTT
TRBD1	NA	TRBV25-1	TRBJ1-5	CASSDPDRDRVFQPQHF	TGTGCCAGCAGTGACCCCGACCGGGACAGGGTCTTCCAGCCCCAGCATTTT
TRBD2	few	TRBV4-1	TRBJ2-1	CASSQVFVGSGIYNEQFF	TGCGCCAGCAGCCAAGTTTTCGTCGGTAGCGGGATCTACAATGAGCAGTTCTTC
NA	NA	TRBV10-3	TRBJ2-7	CATNWGGDNSYEQYF	TGTGCCACCAACTGGGGGGGCGATAATAGCTACGAGCAGTACTTC
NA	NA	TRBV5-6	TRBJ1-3	CASSRAISGNTIYF	TGTGCCAGCAGCCGGGCGATCTCTGGAAACACCATATATTTT
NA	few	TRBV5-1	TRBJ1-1	CASSLEQGGTESFF	TGCGCCAGCAGCTTGGAACAGGGAGGTACTGAATCTTTCTTT
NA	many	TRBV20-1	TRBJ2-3	CSAPQFSTDTQYF	TGCAGTGCTCCCCAATTTAGCACAGATACGCAGTATTTT
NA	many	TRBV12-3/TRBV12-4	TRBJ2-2	CASIEDTGELFF	TGTGCCAGCATAGAAGATACCGGGGAGCTGTTTTTT
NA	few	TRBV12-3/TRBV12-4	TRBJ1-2	CASSLFGGYTF	TGTGCCAGCAGTTTGTTTGGAGGCTACACCTTC
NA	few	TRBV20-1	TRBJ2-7	CSARNERNVYEQYF	TGCAGTGCTAGAAACGAAAGAAACGTTTACGAGCAGTACTTC